The 20 T cell receptor beta chains given below trace back to one sample, sequenced in a study of cytomegalovirus exposure and HLA in healthy donors (dated by TCRdb to about 2017). The library was generated by the immunoSEQ multiplex PCR assay. A mixture of 60 forward primers for TCR Vbeta segments and 13 reverse primers for TCR Jbeta segments was used in the multiplex PCR. In its TCRdb copy, this immuneACCESS table keeps in-frame sequences only and misses some clones. Where compared with another copy, unresolved V genes explain less than half of these, and the others have no known cause. The sample data list some 100,000 clones, and 65% to 85% of these were observed just once. The ten biggest clones cover under 3.5% of the sample. The material sequenced was PBMCs. The receptors come from a female donor in good health and CMV-seropositive.

V usage is TRBV4-3 and J usage is TRBJ2-3, with TRBD1 matching over 9 bases. The CDR3 consists of 16 residues. V was clipped by 0 bases and J by 3 bases; unmatched bases: 4. Germline V CDR1 and CDR2: LGHNA, YSLEER. CDR3 protein: CASSQDYRGLTDTQYF. CDR3 bases: TGCGCCAGCAGCCAAGATTACAGGGGGCTTACAGATACGCAGTATTTT.

The rearrangement joins TRBV6-5 to TRBJ2-3, with D possibly TRBD1 on 6 matching bases. Trimming took 8 bases from V and 2 from J, leaving 11 bases between them. The CDR3 runs 13 residues. Germline V gene sequence: CDR1 MNHEY, CDR2 SVGAGI. In DNA, the CDR3 is TGTGCCAGCCGGACAGACGACACAGATACGCAGTATTTT. Translating it yields CASRTDDTDTQYF.

Concerning this clone: The junction departs from germline at one end; a sequencing error may be responsible. The chain links TRBV7-7 to TRBJ2-3, with 8 bases identical to TRBD1. CDR3 length: 14 amino acids. Germline V gene lookup returns CDR1 SSHAT and CDR2 FNYEAQ (reference sequence). CDR3 DNA: TGTGCTAGCAGCACCCAGGGGGCCACAGATACGCAGTATTTT. Its translation: CASSTQGATDTQYF.

This clone has just one count. The chain employs TRBV7-3 and TRBJ2-3, with a possible D match to TRBD2 (6 bases). V lost 4 bases and J 3 bases, leaving 8 bases between the germline ends. Germline lookup yields CDR1 SGHTA and CDR2 FQGTGA. CDR3 length: 13 amino acids. CDR3 bases: TGTGCCAGCAGCTCCGGGAGAACAGATACGCAGTATTTT. This translates into CASSSGRTDTQYF.

This chain connects TRBV4-1 to TRBJ2-3, with TRBD2 identical over 9 bases. The CDR3 spans 15 residues. Germline lookup yields CDR1 MGHRA and CDR2 YSYEKL. The junction had 4 bases not matched to a gene; V was cut back by 4 bases and J by 2 bases. The CDR3 here is CASSLAGAYTDTQYF. The CDR3 coding sequence is TGCGCCAGCAGCCTAGCGGGGGCTTACACAGATACGCAGTATTTT.

The rearrangement joins TRBV15 to TRBJ1-1, with a weak D call TRBD1 (5 bases). The ends were cut back, 8 bases at V and 4 bases at J, with 17 bases in the middle. The CDR3 is made up of 14 amino acids. Germline loops: CDR1 LNHNV, CDR2 YYDKDF (reference sequence). CDR3 sequence reads: CATGGGQGGTEAFF. CDR3 DNA: TGTGCCACCGGCGGCGGCCAGGGAGGCACTGAAGCTTTCTTT. The full variable domain, its missing parts supplied by reference TRBV15 and TRBJ1-1, is DAMVIQNPRYQVTQFGKPVTLSCSQTLNHNVMYWYQQKSSQAPKLLFHYYDKDFNNEADTPDNFQSRRPNTSFCFLDIRSPGLGDTAMYLCATGGGQGGTEAFFGQGTRLTVV.

The chain links TRBV30 to TRBJ1-5, with 10 nucleotides matching TRBD1. J lost 4 bases, V lost 7 bases, and 4 bases had no gene match. Germline loops: CDR1 GTSNPN, CDR2 SVGIG (reference sequence). The CDR3 covers 13 residues. This chain's CDR3 is CASGQGSNQPQHF. CDR3 nucleotides: TGTGCCTCGGGACAGGGGTCAAATCAGCCCCAGCATTTT.

This clone appeared once. The chain uses TRBV30 and TRBJ2-3; 11 bases match TRBD1. V shed 3 bases and J 5 bases; nucleotides not matched to a gene: 4. Per the germline V gene, CDR1 is GTSNPN and CDR2 is SVGIG (reference sequence). This CDR3 region has 14 residues. The CDR3 sequence is CAWRSGQGGDTQYF. CDR3 bases: TGTGCCTGGAGGTCGGGACAGGGGGGAGATACGCAGTATTTT.

The rearrangement uses TRBV7-3 and TRBJ1-1; no clear D. The length of the CDR3 is 14 residues. CDR1 and CDR2 from the germline V gene are SGHTA and FQGTGA. V lost 3 bases and J lost 1, with 9 bases in between. The CDR3 here is CASSFAGGNTEAFF. The CDR3 bases are TGTGCCAGCAGCTTTGCCGGAGGGAACACTGAAGCTTTCTTT.

The CDR3 DNA follows: TGTGCCAGCAGCTTAGACAGGTCGGAAAAACTGTTTTTT. Translated, it gives CASSLDRSEKLFF. The chain recombines TRBV7-2 with TRBJ1-4; tentatively, D is TRBD1 (5 bases). Germline CDR1 is SGHTA and CDR2 is FQGNSA. The CDR3 extends over 13 amino acids. The ends were cut back, 1 base at V and 8 bases at J, with 8 bases in the middle.

This clone was detected only a few times. V usage is TRBV7-8 and J usage is TRBJ1-2; possible D gene TRBD1, 5 bases. CDR3 length: 14 amino acids. From germline, CDR1 is SGHVS and CDR2 FQNEAQ. V lost 2 bases, J lost 4 bases, and 11 bases lay in between. CDR3 region: CASSLYQGIYGYTF. DNA for the CDR3: TGTGCCAGCAGCTTATATCAGGGCATCTATGGCTACACCTTC.

This clone was detected a few times. The germline gene is not matched at one end of the junction; a read error may be the cause. The chain has TRBV7-7 and TRBJ2-3; D is possibly TRBD2 (7 bases). CDR1 is SSHAT, CDR2 FNYEAQ, per germline (reference sequence). This CDR3 has 15 residues. The CDR3 is CASSLDGGPGDTQYF. As DNA, the CDR3 is TGTGCTAGCAGCTTAGACGGGGGGCCAGGGGATACGCAGTATTTT.

There are a few counts of this clone. J is TRBJ2-5 and V is TRBV7-2; tentatively, D is TRBD1 (5 bases). In germline, CDR1 is SGHTA, CDR2 FQGNSA. Between the trimmed V and J ends, which lost 2 bases and 7 bases, there was a span of 5 bases. The CDR3 is 11 amino acids. This CDR3 reads CASSLRGTQYF. The CDR3 DNA reads as TGTGCCAGCAGCTTAAGGGGGACCCAGTACTTC.

The genes are TRBV5-4 and TRBJ2-5; 7 bases map to TRBD1. This CDR3 has 14 residues. Trimming cost V 4 bases and J 2 bases; bases outside gene matches: 5. Germline lookup yields CDR1 SGHNT and CDR2 YYREEE (reference sequence). CDR3 sequence (DNA): TGTGCCAGCAGCCCCAGGACAGGTCAAGAGACCCAGTACTTC. Protein sequence: CASSPRTGQETQYF.

The chain combines TRBV6-1 with TRBJ1-3, with D perhaps TRBD1 (5 bases). With 7 bases removed from V and 1 base from J, the gap between germline ends came to 14 bases. This CDR3 comprises 15 residues. Germline V lookup: CDR1 MNHNS, CDR2 SASEGT. The CDR3 loop is CASKRQGVSGNTIYF. Here the CDR3 DNA reads TGTGCCAGCAAACGGCAGGGTGTATCTGGAAACACCATATATTTT.

The V and J genes are TRBV30 and TRBJ2-7, with TRBD2 identical over 8 bases. The V gene end was trimmed by 0 bases and the J gene end by 2 bases; junction bases not matched to a gene: 6. CDR3 length: 15 residues. The germline CDR1 and CDR2 sequences are GTSNPN and SVGIG (reference sequence). The CDR3 is CAWSVLAGGTYEQYF. CDR3 in DNA: TGTGCCTGGAGTGTACTTGCGGGGGGAACCTACGAGCAGTACTTC.

In DNA, the CDR3 is TGTGCCTGGAGTGACGGGGAATACAATGAGCAGTTCTTC. Translation gives CAWSDGEYNEQFF. The rearrangement joins TRBV30 to TRBJ2-1; weak D call: TRBD2 (5 bases). The germline V gene has CDR1 GTSNPN and CDR2 SVGIG (reference sequence). This CDR3 contains 13 residues. V lost 1 base to trimming and J lost 4 bases, with 8 bases between them.

The V call is TRBV29-1, the J call TRBJ1-2, with D maybe TRBD1 (5 bases). The CDR3 is 12 amino acids. V lost 4 bases and J lost 12, with 18 bases in between. CDR1 is SQVTM, CDR2 ANQGSEA, per germline. In nucleotides, the CDR3 is TGCAGCGTTGTAGGGGAAGGGGAGGCGGACACCTTC. Residues: CSVVGEGEADTF. Complete variable domain (other parts from reference TRBV29-1 and TRBJ1-2): SAVISQKPSRDICQRGTSLTIQCQVDSQVTMMFWYRQQPGQSLTLIATANQGSEATYESGFVIDKFPISRPNLTFSTLTVSNMSPEDSSIYLCSVVGEGEADTFGSGTRLTVV.

This clone was picked up a small number of times. The chain carries TRBV7-2 and TRBJ1-2, with D perhaps matching TRBD1 (5 bases). Germline loops: CDR1 SGHTA, CDR2 FQGNSA. V shed 4 bases and J shed 8 bases, with 17 bases lying between them. CDR3 length: 14 residues. CDR3 protein: CASSSLFGGEGYTF. CDR3 nucleotides: TGTGCCAGCAGCTCCCTCTTCGGGGGAGAGGGCTACACCTTC.

The V call is TRBV7-6, the J call TRBJ1-3; D uncertain. In germline, CDR1 is SGHVS, CDR2 FNYEAQ. CDR3 length: 14 amino acids. The V end was cut by 1 base, the J end by 3 bases, with 7 bases between. The CDR3 DNA reads TGTGCCAGCAGCTTAGGGAGGGTTGGAAACACCATATATTTT. Translated: CASSLGRVGNTIYF.